This TCR beta chain is from a study of T cell responses to AZD1222 COVID-19 vaccine. Study-wide results and limits: Per reports, nearly half of all spike-specific TCRs target regions that are unmutated in variants. Spike regions recognized by vaccine-associated CD4 TCRs spanned the protein, led by 160-218 and 743-854.

This CDR3 comprises 14 residues. Trimming shortened V by 7 bases and J by 10 bases, and 19 bases separated the two germline ends. Per the germline V gene, CDR1 is MNHNY and CDR2 is SVGAGI (reference sequence). About this clone itself: Its antigen remains unknown.

Produced via immunoSEQ multiplex PCR; TCRdb's table is partial and in-frame only. Among approximately 120,000 clones listed, 80% to 90% were seen once. This receptor was taken from an adult in good health. Sample: peripheral blood, taken on day 0 of AZD1222 vaccination. The V call is TRBV6-6, the J call TRBJ2-2; D might be TRBD1 or TRBD2, each matching 5 bases. The CDR3 sequence is CASNKQALREELFF. CDR3 nucleotides: TGTGCCAGCAACAAACAGGCCCTCCGGGAGGAGCTGTTTTTT.